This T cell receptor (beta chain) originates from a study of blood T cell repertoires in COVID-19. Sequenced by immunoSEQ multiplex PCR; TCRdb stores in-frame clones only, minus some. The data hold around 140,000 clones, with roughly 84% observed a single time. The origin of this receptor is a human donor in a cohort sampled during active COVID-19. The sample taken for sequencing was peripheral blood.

The CDR3 is CASSITYTGVGGNTIYF. The CDR3 DNA follows: TGTGCCAGCAGCATAACCTATACAGGGGTAGGTGGAAACACCATATATTTT. The rearrangement uses TRBV28 and TRBJ1-3, with 7 bases identical to TRBD1. The ends lost 6 bases at V and 3 bases at J; junction bases unmatched: 14. CDR3 length equals 17 residues. The germline V gene encodes CDR1 MDHEN and CDR2 SYDVKM.